These 13 T cell receptor beta chains originate from one sample sequenced in a study of blood T cell repertoires in COVID-19. Profiled with immunoSEQ multiplex PCR; TCRdb holds only in-frame clones, not every one. Of about 47,000 clones in the sample, roughly two thirds are singletons; the top ten hold around 9.4%. Sequencing input: peripheral blood. These receptors were obtained from a woman aged 65 to 85 with acute or convalescent COVID-19.

V gene TRBV2 combines with J gene TRBJ2-1; 10 nucleotides line up with TRBD2. The CDR3 runs to 14 residues. Germline V gives CDR1 SNHLY, CDR2 FYNNEI. V lost 11 bases, J lost 7 bases, and 11 bases stayed unmatched. The CDR3 nucleotides are TGTGCCGACGGAGCGGGGGGGCCGGGAAATGAGCAGTTCTTC. Translated, it gives CADGAGGPGNEQFF.

The chain is built from TRBV6-1 and TRBJ1-6, with D hard to call. From germline, CDR1 is MNHNS and CDR2 SASEGT. V dropped 3 bases and J dropped 7 bases, with 16 bases sitting between them. The CDR3 loop spans 16 amino acids. CDR3 in amino acids: CASSDLVGVGNSPLHF. The CDR3 nucleotides are TGTGCCAGCAGTGACTTAGTGGGCGTGGGCAATTCACCCCTCCACTTT.

V and J are TRBV18 and TRBJ2-2, with TRBD1 matching 9 bases. Germline V gene lookup returns CDR1 KGHSH and CDR2 LQKENI. The CDR3 has 16 residues. V lost 3 bases, J lost 4 bases, and 6 bases stayed unmatched. The CDR3 sequence is CASSPDRGGGTGELFF. The CDR3 coding sequence is TGTGCCAGCTCACCGGACAGGGGTGGAGGCACCGGGGAGCTGTTTTTT.

This clone was observed once. For the CDR3, the DNA is TGTGCCAGCAGCTTGACAGGGGTCCCGAACACCGGGGAGCTGTTTTTT. Encoded protein: CASSLTGVPNTGELFF. The chain couples TRBV27 to TRBJ2-2; 8 bases are a match to TRBD1. Losses at the gene ends were 6 bases for V and 0 bases for J; bases not matched to a gene: 6. CDR1 is MNHEY, CDR2 SMNVEV, per germline (reference sequence). This CDR3 comprises 16 residues.

The chain couples TRBV10-3 to TRBJ1-1; the D is unclear. This CDR3 spans 13 amino acids. The germline V gene encodes CDR1 ENHRY and CDR2 SYGVKD. The ends were cut back, 2 bases at V and 5 bases at J, with 9 bases in the middle. CDR3 amino acids: CAISETVGTEAFF. The CDR3 region has the DNA TGTGCCATCAGTGAGACGGTCGGTACTGAAGCTTTCTTT.

CDR3 amino acids: CASSTRLGGGNTIYF. Written as DNA, the CDR3 is TGTGCCAGCAGTACTCGCCTCGGGGGTGGAAACACCATATATTTT. The V and J genes are TRBV5-4 and TRBJ1-3, with D possibly matching TRBD1 (5 bases). CDR1 and CDR2 (germline): SGHNT, YYREEE (reference sequence). This CDR3 has 15 amino acids. The V end was cut by 5 bases, the J end by 3 bases, with 15 bases between. The full variable domain, rest sourced from reference TRBV5-4 and TRBJ1-3, is ETGVTQSPTHLIKTRGQQVTLRCSSQSGHNTVSWYQQALGQGPQFIFQYYREEENGRGNFPPRFSGLQFPNYSSELNVNALELDDSALYLCASSTRLGGGNTIYFGEGSWLTVV.

This chain links TRBV5-1 with TRBJ1-3, with D perhaps TRBD1 (5 bases). The CDR3 length is 15 residues. CDR1 and CDR2 (germline): SGHRS, YFSETQ. V lost 4 bases and J 8 bases, leaving 19 bases between the germline ends. The chain's CDR3 is CASSPFAGMVDTIYF. CDR3 coding DNA: TGCGCCAGCAGCCCCTTTGCAGGGATGGTTGACACCATATATTTT.

This clone is termed medium-sized. The chain links TRBV29-1 to TRBJ2-7, with 8 bases fitting TRBD1. The length of the CDR3 is 12 residues. CDR1 is SQVTM, CDR2 ANQGSEA, per germline. The J segment lost 7 bases and the V segment lost 6 bases, leaving 8 bases of the junction unmatched. CDR3: CSVRTGTREQYF. The DNA for the CDR3 is TGCAGCGTCAGGACAGGGACGAGGGAGCAGTACTTC.

This clone came up a few times. The J gene is TRBJ2-7, the V gene TRBV5-1, with 10 bases fitting TRBD1. CDR1 SGHRS and CDR2 YFSETQ come from the germline V gene. The V gene end was trimmed by 4 bases and the J gene end by 5 bases; junction bases not matched to a gene: 15. CDR3 length: 17 residues. CDR3 protein: CASSRLSYGTGVHEQYF. The CDR3 DNA reads as TGCGCCAGCAGCCGACTATCCTACGGGACAGGGGTCCACGAGCAGTACTTC.

This chain links TRBV11-2 with TRBJ2-7, with D unresolved. The CDR3 totals 12 residues. Germline assignment: CDR1 SGHAT and CDR2 FQNNGV. Trimming pared 0 bases from V and 4 bases from J, leaving 4 bases between. In DNA form, the CDR3 reads TGTGCCAGCAGCTTAGAACATTACGAGCAGTACTTC. Translated, it gives CASSLEHYEQYF.

This chain uses TRBV5-4 with TRBJ1-2; 12 nucleotides line up with TRBD1. This CDR3 has 16 residues. Germline V CDR1 and CDR2: SGHNT, YYREEE (reference sequence). With V trimmed by 3 bases and J by 5 bases, 8 bases remained unmatched. CDR3 region: CASSWGTGGAGYGYTF. CDR3 DNA: TGTGCCAGCAGCTGGGGGACAGGGGGCGCGGGGTATGGCTACACCTTC.

Concerning this clone: This same CDR3 is encoded by further DNA sequences in the sample. This chain links TRBV5-1 with TRBJ1-6, with 7 positions matching TRBD1. The germline V gene encodes CDR1 SGHRS and CDR2 YFSETQ. V lost 2 bases, J lost 7 bases, and 3 bases stayed unmatched. CDR3 size: 14 residues. In DNA, the CDR3 is TGCGCCAGCAGCTTTACAGGGGAAAATTCACCCCTCCACTTT. It specifies CASSFTGENSPLHF. The whole variable domain, remainder taken from reference TRBV5-1 and TRBJ1-6, is KAGVTQTPRYLIKTRGQQVTLSCSPISGHRSVSWYQQTPGQGLQFLFEYFSETQRNKGNFPGRFSGRQFSNSRSEMNVSTLELGDSALYLCASSFTGENSPLHFGNGTRLTVT.

This clone was detected once. The chain employs TRBV2 and TRBJ2-1; 9 nucleotides align to TRBD2. Germline CDR1 and CDR2: SNHLY and FYNNEI. Unmatched junction bases numbered 11, after V lost 4 bases and J lost 10 bases. The CDR3 spans 15 residues. DNA of the CDR3: TGTGCCAGCAGTGGAACCGGGACTAGCTCGCGGGAGCAGTTCTTC. This sequence encodes CASSGTGTSSREQFF.